The source of this T cell receptor beta chain is a study of T-cell reconstitution after alpha-beta-depleted transplantation in children. Unique molecular identifiers tagged the TCRbeta library. Using its own MiXCR run on the PCR reads, TCRdb lists one record per CDR3 protein. The table lists about 78,000 distinct CDR3 sequences, 11% to 15% of them singletons, with 25% to 30% in the top ten. In germline, CDR1 is MGHDK, CDR2 SYGVNS. The CDR3 spans 13 residues. The V end was cut by 7 bases, the J end by 7 bases, with 14 bases between. This chain uses TRBV25-1 with TRBJ1-3; no firm D call. The sequenced sample was PBMCs, mostly from graft donor cells, obtained 180 days after TCRalphabeta/CD19-depleted stem cell transplant. The clonotype originates from a male patient aged 2-15 years who had a stem cell transplant for acute lymphoblastic leukemia, so the T cells may come from the graft donor. CDR3 sequence: CASNLAGGNTIYF. The CDR3 nucleotides are TGTGCCAGCAACCTGGCGGGAGGGAACACCATATATTTT.